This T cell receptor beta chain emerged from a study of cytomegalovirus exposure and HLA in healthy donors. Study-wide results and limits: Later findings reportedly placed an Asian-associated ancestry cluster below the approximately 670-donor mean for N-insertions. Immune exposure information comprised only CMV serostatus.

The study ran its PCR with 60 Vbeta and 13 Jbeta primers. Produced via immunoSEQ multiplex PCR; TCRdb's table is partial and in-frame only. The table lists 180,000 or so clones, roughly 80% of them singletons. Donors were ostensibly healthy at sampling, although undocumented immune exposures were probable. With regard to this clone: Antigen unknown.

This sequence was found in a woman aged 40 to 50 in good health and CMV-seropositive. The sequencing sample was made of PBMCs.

The CDR3 sequence is CARRRLNGGYFFLYF. CDR3 DNA: TGTGCCAGAAGGCGTCTGAACGGGGGTTATTTTTTTTTGTACTTC. V and J are TRBV5-3 and TRBJ2-7; TRBD2 might be the D (6 bases). TRBV5-3 is assigned to the ORF class and has an uncertain function. Trimming left V 5 bases short and J 12 bases short, with 27 bases between. The length of the CDR3 is 15 residues.